This T cell receptor (beta chain) was identified during a study of cytomegalovirus exposure and HLA in healthy donors. Study-wide results and caveats: When analyzed later, a missense DCLRE1C variant was found to be linked to TCR beta V- and J-gene trimming. Researchers had no immune exposure information except CMV serostatus available. Indistinguishability led to the exclusion of some V segments, TRBV6-2 and TRBV6-3 included.

Primers for the PCR totalled 60 Vbeta and 13 Jbeta. Method: immunoSEQ multiplex PCR; TCRdb's copy keeps in-frame clones and lacks some. The sample has fewer than 120,000 clones, about three quarters seen once. Donors consisted of healthy bone marrow donors. This clone has just a few counts. The antigen remains unidentified. Per the germline V gene, CDR1 is SGHVS and CDR2 is FQNEAQ. Germline trimming cut 5 bases from V and 4 bases from J; bases unmatched to any gene: 9. This CDR3 region has 18 residues. The sequenced material came from PBMCs. This chain connects TRBV7-8 to TRBJ2-1; 15 bases fit TRBD2. This receptor was identified in a woman between 25 and 40 years old in good health and CMV-seronegative. In nucleotides, the CDR3 is TGTGCCAGCAGCCTCGGACTAGCGGGGGGGCCGCTATACAATGAGCAGTTCTTC. Protein: CASSLGLAGGPLYNEQFF.